Reported below is one TCR beta chain. The CDR3 length is 16 residues. Trimming removed 3 bases from V and 5 bases from J; junction bases left unmatched: 9. The germline V gene has CDR1 MNHEY and CDR2 SMNVEV (reference sequence). In the original analysis: Amplifying reference gene primers gave estimates of nucleated cell counts. The assay was immunoSEQ multiplex PCR, and TCRdb's table has in-frame clones only and misses some. That table gives V, J and clone size, and the DNA gave D and trimming. Among some 300,000 clones listed, approximately 86% were seen once. The sample originates from a study of blood T cell repertoires in COVID-19. Donors of Cohort 3 who recovered were those that had two negative PCRs, clearance, or symptom resolution.

The specimen sequenced was PBMCs or T cells enriched from blood (not recorded which). The V and J genes are TRBV27 and TRBJ2-7; TRBD2 agrees at 11 bases. The clonotype originates from a woman aged 25 to 45 who had recovered from COVID-19. CDR3 sequence (DNA): TGTGCCAGCAGTTTCTTAGCGGGAGGGCCCCGGGACGAGCAGTACTTC. Its protein is CASSFLAGGPRDEQYF.